This TCR beta chain was captured in a study of technical replicates of blood from four donors. This table comes from immunoSEQ multiplex PCR, and its TCRdb copy is limited to in-frame clones, with some not included. The sample gives some 85,000 clones, roughly 93% of which show up once; about 0.39% is in the top ten. The CDR3 loop spans 14 amino acids. The J segment lost 4 bases and the V segment lost 4 bases, leaving 3 bases of the junction unmatched. Germline V gene sequence: CDR1 SGDLS, CDR2 YYNGEE. The sample consisted of T cells isolated from PBMCs. V is TRBV9 and J is TRBJ2-7; the match to TRBD2 covers 12 bases. The TCR originated in a human donor in good health. The CDR3 sequence is CASSLAGGLYEQYF. Here the CDR3 DNA reads TGTGCCAGCAGCCTAGCGGGAGGGTTATACGAGCAGTACTTC.